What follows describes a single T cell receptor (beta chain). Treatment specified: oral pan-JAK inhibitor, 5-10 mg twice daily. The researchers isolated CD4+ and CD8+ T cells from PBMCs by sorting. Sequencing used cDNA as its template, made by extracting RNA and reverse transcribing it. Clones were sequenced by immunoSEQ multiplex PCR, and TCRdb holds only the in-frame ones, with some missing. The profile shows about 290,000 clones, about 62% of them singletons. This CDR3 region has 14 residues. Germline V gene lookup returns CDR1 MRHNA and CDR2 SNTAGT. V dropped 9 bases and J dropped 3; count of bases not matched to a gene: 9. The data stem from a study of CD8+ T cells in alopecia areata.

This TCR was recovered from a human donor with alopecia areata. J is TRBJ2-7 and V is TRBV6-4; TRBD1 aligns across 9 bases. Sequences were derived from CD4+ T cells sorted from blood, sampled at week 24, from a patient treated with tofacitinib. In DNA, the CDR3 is TGTGCCAGGCACAGGGGGCTGCCGGACTACGAGCAGTACTTC. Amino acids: CARHRGLPDYEQYF.